This TCR beta chain was sequenced for a study of radiotherapy plus CTLA-4 blockade in lung cancer. Turning to the study itself: Objective response was observed in over 15% of patients, and disease control in roughly 30%. Study observations and caveats: Reports state that early shifts in blood T cell clones, with interferon-beta, best predicted response. After radiotherapy and ipilimumab, tumor-derived clones expanded in peripheral blood.

Trimming cost V 5 bases and J 0 bases; bases outside gene matches: 5. From germline, CDR1 is SGHTA and CDR2 FQGNSA. The CDR3 totals 15 residues. CTLA-4 blockade using ipilimumab, together with focal radiation, was received by patients with chemo-refractory metastatic non-small-cell lung cancer. Assay used: immunoSEQ multiplex PCR; TCRdb lists only in-frame clones, some missing. Among fewer than 70,000 clones listed, around 80% were seen once. This clone was seen only once. Its cognate antigen is unknown. The rearrangement links TRBV7-2 to TRBJ2-3; 7 nucleotides align to TRBD2. The clonotype originates from a human donor with non-small cell lung cancer who had a complete response to radiotherapy plus ipilimumab. The source was peripheral blood, collected from a patient treated with radiotherapy plus ipilimumab. The CDR3 DNA follows: TGTGCCAGCAGCCCGGGGGGTCCCAGCACAGATACGCAGTATTTT. Its translation: CASSPGGPSTDTQYF.